These T cell receptor beta chains were read from a single sample in a study of lymphopenia after photon versus proton radiotherapy. The table came from immunoSEQ multiplex PCR; TCRdb's copy has only in-frame clones and leaves some out. The repertoire holds roughly 32,000 clones, about 94% seen once, with under 0.9% in the top ten. The sequences come from peripheral blood, collected from a patient treated with photon-based radiotherapy. The source of these receptors is a woman aged 45-60 years with cholangiocarcinoma. The CDR3 runs from the conserved cysteine through the conserved F or W. The D gene is left open where the match is weak. Not every row has a clone size; where given, it reads once, few, many or a size class.

v_call	clone_size	d_call	j_call	cdr3_aa	cdr3_nt
TRBV27	once	-	TRBJ2-1	CASRVIPGNSYNEQFF	TGTGCCAGCAGAGTCATCCCCGGTAACTCCTACAATGAGCAGTTCTTC
TRBV7-9	-	-	TRBJ2-1	CASSLQGSYNEQFF	TGTGCCAGCAGCCTACAAGGATCCTACAATGAGCAGTTCTTC
TRBV5-4	once	-	TRBJ2-3	CASSFASGDTQYF	TGTGCCAGCAGCTTTGCTTCGGGAGATACGCAGTATTTT
TRBV25-1	-	TRBD1	TRBJ1-4	CASRGDRGNEKLFF	TGTGCCAGCAGGGGGGACAGGGGAAATGAAAAACTGTTTTTT
TRBV7-9	once	TRBD1	TRBJ2-7	CASSLGTGGSGEQYF	TGTGCCAGCAGCTTGGGGACAGGGGGCTCGGGGGAGCAGTACTTC
TRBV4-3	-	-	TRBJ1-3	CASSLGGSGNTIYF	TGCGCCAGCAGCCTCGGGGGCTCTGGAAACACCATATATTTT
TRBV9	-	-	TRBJ2-1	CASSDRFGSSYNEQFF	TGTGCCAGCAGCGACAGATTTGGTAGCTCCTACAATGAGCAGTTCTTC
TRBV10-2	-	-	TRBJ2-5	CASRIGGTQYF	TGCGCCAGCAGAATAGGAGGGACCCAGTACTTC
TRBV27	-	TRBD1	TRBJ1-4	CASSSQGAGDEKLFF	TGTGCCAGCAGTTCGCAGGGGGCGGGAGATGAAAAACTGTTTTTT
TRBV7-2	-	TRBD1	TRBJ1-6	CASSLGRTGVGSPLHF	TGTGCCAGCAGCTTAGGACGGACAGGGGTCGGCTCACCCCTCCACTTT
TRBV6-5	-	-	TRBJ2-5	CASSYMRPSPETQYF	TGTGCCAGCAGTTACATGCGGCCGTCCCCGGAGACCCAGTACTTC
TRBV4-3	-	-	TRBJ1-6	CASSQDERVAGGSPLHF	TGCGCCAGCAGCCAAGATGAGAGGGTGGCGGGGGGATCACCCCTCCACTTT
TRBV7-8	-	-	TRBJ1-2	CASSPQWNYGYTF	TGTGCCAGCAGCCCCCAGTGGAACTATGGCTACACCTTC
TRBV29-1	-	TRBD1	TRBJ1-2	CSVGTGGFYGYTF	TGCAGCGTTGGGACAGGGGGTTTCTATGGCTACACCTTC
TRBV6-6	-	TRBD1	TRBJ2-7	CASSKGQEYEQYF	TGTGCCAGCAGCAAGGGACAGGAGTACGAGCAGTACTTC
TRBV5-5	-	TRBD2	TRBJ2-4	CASIPVAGGLKNIQYF	TGTGCCAGCATCCCCGTCGCGGGGGGCCTCAAAAACATTCAGTACTTC
TRBV25-1	-	-	TRBJ1-1	CASSYAAGATEAFF	TGTGCCAGCAGTTATGCCGCCGGGGCCACTGAAGCTTTCTTT
TRBV5-1	-	TRBD1	TRBJ2-3	CASSIPGQGTDTQYF	TGCGCCAGCAGTATACCGGGACAGGGAACCGATACGCAGTATTTT
TRBV10-3	-	-	TRBJ1-2	CAISEADGQPYGYTF	TGTGCCATCAGTGAGGCCGACGGACAGCCATATGGCTACACCTTC
TRBV15	-	-	TRBJ2-2	CATSREQGGGELFF	TGTGCCACCAGCAGAGAACAGGGCGGCGGGGAGCTGTTTTTT
TRBV5-6	-	-	TRBJ1-2	CASSLYSLPYGYTF	TGTGCCAGCAGCTTGTATTCGCTACCATATGGCTACACCTTC
TRBV6-5	-	-	TRBJ1-1	CASTIGRNTEAFF	TGTGCCAGCACGATTGGGAGGAACACTGAAGCTTTCTTT
TRBV2	-	-	TRBJ1-2	CASSDGGWRDYGYTF	TGTGCCAGCAGTGACGGCGGGTGGAGAGATTATGGCTACACCTTC
TRBV11-3	-	TRBD1	TRBJ2-1	CASIIRDRVFRCVHNEQFF	TGTGCCAGCATAATCCGGGACAGGGTGTTTCGTTGTGTCCACAATGAGCAGTTCTTC
TRBV6-6	-	-	TRBJ1-2	CASSYRGGAGGYTF	TGTGCCAGCAGTTACCGGGGGGGGGCCGGTGGCTACACCTTC
TRBV6-5	-	-	TRBJ2-7	CASSYSGRTYEQYF	TGTGCCAGCAGTTACTCTGGGAGAACCTACGAGCAGTACTTC
TRBV7-9	-	-	TRBJ1-2	CASSLAGGVGYGYTF	TGTGCCAGCAGCCTTGCGGGGGGCGTTGGTTATGGCTACACCTTC
TRBV29-1	-	-	TRBJ2-5	CSVEGPGIGQETQYF	TGCAGCGTTGAAGGTCCGGGGATTGGACAAGAGACCCAGTACTTC
TRBV6-4	-	TRBD2	TRBJ2-3	CASSDSALAGNPTQYF	TGTGCCAGCAGTGACTCAGCACTAGCGGGAAATCCTACGCAGTATTTT
TRBV27	-	TRBD1	TRBJ2-2	CAILPHIGQGFSGELFF	TGTGCCATCCTGCCTCACATTGGACAGGGTTTCTCCGGGGAGCTGTTTTTT
TRBV7-9	-	-	TRBJ2-4	CASSFRDSQNIQYF	TGTGCCAGCAGCTTCAGAGACAGCCAAAACATTCAGTACTTC
TRBV2	-	-	TRBJ2-2	CASSGTGELFF	TGTGCCAGCAGTGGCACCGGGGAGCTGTTTTTT
TRBV4-3	-	-	TRBJ1-2	CASSQRQSLYGYTF	TGCGCCAGCAGCCAAAGACAGTCTTTATATGGCTACACCTTC
TRBV7-9	-	TRBD1	TRBJ1-1	CASSFLSGQGGTEAFF	TGTGCCAGCAGCTTTCTTTCCGGACAGGGAGGCACTGAAGCTTTCTTT
TRBV10-3	-	TRBD1	TRBJ1-6	CAISEFRPGQGISSPLHF	TGTGCCATCAGTGAGTTCCGGCCGGGACAGGGAATAAGTTCACCCCTCCACTTT
TRBV19	-	TRBD1	TRBJ1-5	CASSRQTGPGYQPQHF	TGTGCCAGTAGTCGCCAGACAGGGCCCGGTTATCAGCCCCAGCATTTT
TRBV10-2	-	-	TRBJ1-6	CASSELSSNNSPLHF	TGCGCCAGCAGTGAGTTGTCAAGTAATAATTCACCCCTCCACTTT
TRBV7-2	-	-	TRBJ2-3	CASSPGPRDTQYF	TGTGCCAGCAGCCCCGGACCACGGGATACGCAGTATTTT
TRBV29-1	-	-	TRBJ2-3	CSVVGGTDTQYF	TGCAGCGTTGTAGGGGGCACAGATACGCAGTATTTT
TRBV5-1	-	-	TRBJ2-1	CASSLHNEQFF	TGCGCCAGCAGCCTGCACAATGAGCAGTTCTTC
TRBV11-2	-	-	TRBJ2-5	CASSPRTALETQYF	TGTGCCAGCAGCCCACGTACAGCGCTAGAGACCCAGTACTTC
TRBV7-9	-	-	TRBJ1-1	CASSFSGNTEAFF	TGTGCCAGCAGCTTTTCCGGTAACACTGAAGCTTTCTTT
TRBV5-1	-	TRBD1	TRBJ1-2	CASSLGTGFANYGYTF	TGCGCCAGCAGCTTGGGGACAGGGTTTGCCAACTATGGCTACACCTTC
TRBV6-4	-	-	TRBJ1-2	CASNSDGYTF	TGTGCCAGCAACAGCGATGGCTACACCTTC
TRBV10-3	-	TRBD1	TRBJ1-2	CAIKPTGGLRDGYTF	TGTGCCATCAAACCTACAGGGGGACTAAGGGATGGCTACACCTTC
TRBV6-1	-	TRBD2	TRBJ2-1	CASSGTSGSSYNEQFF	TGTGCCAGCAGTGGAACTAGCGGTAGCTCCTACAATGAGCAGTTCTTC
TRBV7-8	-	TRBD2	TRBJ2-2	CASSRRTLGGAGGELFF	TGTGCCAGCAGCCGCCGAACCCTCGGGGGGGCAGGAGGGGAGCTGTTTTTT
TRBV20-1	-	-	TRBJ1-4	CSASPNEKLFF	TGCAGTGCTAGCCCTAATGAAAAACTGTTTTTT
TRBV11-3	-	-	TRBJ2-5	CASSMRGGRQETQYF	TGTGCCAGCAGCATGCGCGGGGGCCGACAAGAGACCCAGTACTTC
TRBV18	-	-	TRBJ1-4	CASSPLGSSLNEKLFF	TGTGCCAGCTCGCCGCTAGGGAGTTCGCTTAATGAAAAACTGTTTTTT
TRBV6-5	-	-	TRBJ1-1	CASSLTLNTEAFF	TGTGCCAGCAGCTTGACTTTGAACACTGAAGCTTTCTTT
TRBV27	-	TRBD1	TRBJ1-2	CASSSRGPGSGYTF	TGTGCCAGCAGTTCCAGGGGGCCGGGTAGCGGCTACACCTTC
TRBV11-3	-	-	TRBJ2-2	CASSHRDPGELFF	TGTGCCAGCAGCCACAGGGACCCCGGGGAGCTGTTTTTT
TRBV12-5	-	TRBD1	TRBJ1-2	CASGLSTGIGYTF	TGTGCTAGTGGTTTGTCGACAGGGATTGGCTACACCTTC